This T cell receptor (beta chain) appears in the sequencing data of a study of blood T cell repertoires in COVID-19. The wider study: Italy, Spain and the United States were the sources of the convalescent and acute COVID-19 samples. T cells, B-cell-depleted T cells, or PBMCs supplied cDNA or gDNA.

In the study's own analysis: Cell counts per sample came from amplifying reference gene primers. The data were produced by immunoSEQ multiplex PCR, yet TCRdb's version contains in-frame clones alone and is incomplete. The V and J calls and clone size come from that table; D and trimming were worked out from the DNA. The sample contains about 260,000 clones, about 90% of which appear only once. The CDR3 totals 14 residues. From germline, CDR1 is MGHRA and CDR2 YSYEKL. Deletions cut 4 bases from V and 2 bases from J, with 9 bases between. This clonotype was obtained from a woman in her thirties or forties who had recovered from COVID-19. The specimen sequenced was peripheral blood. This sequence joins TRBV4-1 and TRBJ2-1; perhaps TRBD1 as D (5 bases). The CDR3 DNA follows: TGCGCCAGCAGCCTAGGGGTGCCCTACAATGAGCAGTTCTTC. Amino acids: CASSLGVPYNEQFF.